This TCR beta chain appears in the sequencing data of a study of PD-1 blockade in classical Hodgkin lymphoma. Profiled with immunoSEQ multiplex PCR; TCRdb holds only in-frame clones, not every one. This sample yields 12,000 or so clones, of which more than 75% are seen a single time; approximately 33% belongs to the top ten. Described time point: cycle 4 day 1 (C4D1), after five to seven weeks of nivolumab. After autologous stem cell transplantation all patients relapsed, and prior brentuximab vedotin exposure differed between cohorts. CD8+ T cell isolation from thawed PBMCs was performed by magnetic negative selection. Best responses were complete response, partial response or progressive disease. Study observations and caveats: Newly diagnosed patients were reported to exhibit reduced baseline TCR diversity relative to healthy donors. Patients were excluded if nivolumab began under 1 year after ASCT (the autologous transplant). Newly diagnosed and completely responding patients shared comparable baseline diversity.

In regard to this clone: Its antigen is unidentified.

The material was CD8+ T cells from blood, obtained before the fourth cycle of nivolumab. The receptor's source is a human donor with classical Hodgkin lymphoma. The donor label of this sample is uncertain.

As DNA, the CDR3 is TGTGCCAGCAGCCATTATAGCGGGAGGTTGGACACCGGGGAGCTGTTTTTT. It yields the protein CASSHYSGRLDTGELFF. This chain links TRBV14 with TRBJ2-2; 10 bases agree with TRBD2. V shed 3 bases, J shed 3 bases, and the junction held 7 bases outside the gene matches. The CDR3 is made up of 17 amino acids. Germline V gene data show CDR1 as SGHDN and CDR2 as FVKESK.